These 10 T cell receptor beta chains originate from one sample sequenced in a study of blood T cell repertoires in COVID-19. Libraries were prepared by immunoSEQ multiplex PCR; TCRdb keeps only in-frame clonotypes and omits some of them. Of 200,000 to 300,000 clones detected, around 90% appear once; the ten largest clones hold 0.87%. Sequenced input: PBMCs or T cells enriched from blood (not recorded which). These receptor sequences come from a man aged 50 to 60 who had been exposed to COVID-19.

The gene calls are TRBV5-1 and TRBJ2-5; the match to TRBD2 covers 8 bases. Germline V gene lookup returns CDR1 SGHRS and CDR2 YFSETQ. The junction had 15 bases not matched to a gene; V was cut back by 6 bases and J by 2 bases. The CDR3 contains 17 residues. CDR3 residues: CASNPGRGSGAQETQYF. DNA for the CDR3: TGCGCCAGCAACCCGGGGCGGGGTAGCGGGGCTCAAGAGACCCAGTACTTC.

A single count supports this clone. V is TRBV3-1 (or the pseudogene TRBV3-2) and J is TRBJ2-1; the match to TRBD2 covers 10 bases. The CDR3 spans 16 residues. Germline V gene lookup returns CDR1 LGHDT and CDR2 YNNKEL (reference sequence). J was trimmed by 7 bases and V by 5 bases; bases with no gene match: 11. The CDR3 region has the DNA TGTGCCAGCAGCTCGACGAGCGGGGGGGCTAGAAATGAGCAGTTCTTC. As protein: CASSSTSGGARNEQFF.

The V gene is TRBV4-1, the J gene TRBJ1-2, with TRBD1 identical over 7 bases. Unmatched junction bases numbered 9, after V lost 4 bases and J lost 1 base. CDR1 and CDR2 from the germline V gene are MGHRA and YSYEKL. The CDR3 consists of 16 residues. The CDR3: CASSLRRDRNNYGYTF. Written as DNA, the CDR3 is TGCGCCAGCAGCCTACGCCGGGACAGAAATAACTATGGCTACACCTTC.

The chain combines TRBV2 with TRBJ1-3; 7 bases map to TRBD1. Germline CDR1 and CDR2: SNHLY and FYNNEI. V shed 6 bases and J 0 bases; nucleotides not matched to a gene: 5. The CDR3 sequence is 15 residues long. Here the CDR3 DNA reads TGTGCCAGCAGCACAGGGGCAATCTCTGGAAACACCATATATTTT. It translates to CASSTGAISGNTIYF.

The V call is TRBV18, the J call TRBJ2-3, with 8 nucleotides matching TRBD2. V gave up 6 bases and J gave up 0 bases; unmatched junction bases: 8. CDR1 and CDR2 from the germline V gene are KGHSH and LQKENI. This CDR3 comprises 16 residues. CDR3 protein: CASSLTSGPSTDTQYF. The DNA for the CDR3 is TGTGCCAGCTCCCTTACTAGCGGTCCTAGCACAGATACGCAGTATTTT.

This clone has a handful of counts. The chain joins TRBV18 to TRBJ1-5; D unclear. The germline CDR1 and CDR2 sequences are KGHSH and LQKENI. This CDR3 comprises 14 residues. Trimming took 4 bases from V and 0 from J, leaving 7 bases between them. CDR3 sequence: CASSLSYSNQPQHF. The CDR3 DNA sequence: TGTGCCAGCTCACTGTCTTATAGCAATCAGCCCCAGCATTTT.

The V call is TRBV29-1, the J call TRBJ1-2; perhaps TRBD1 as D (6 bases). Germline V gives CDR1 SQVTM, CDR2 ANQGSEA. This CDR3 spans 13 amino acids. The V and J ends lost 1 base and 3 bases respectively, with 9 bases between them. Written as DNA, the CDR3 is TGCAGCGTTGAAGCAACAGGGTACTATGGCTACACCTTC. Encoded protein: CSVEATGYYGYTF.

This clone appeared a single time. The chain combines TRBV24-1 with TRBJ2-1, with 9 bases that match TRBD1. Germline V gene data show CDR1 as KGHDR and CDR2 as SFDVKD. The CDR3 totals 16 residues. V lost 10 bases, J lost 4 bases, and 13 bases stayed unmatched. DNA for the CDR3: TGTGCCACTTCTATGGAGGGGACAGGGACTTACAATGAGCAGTTCTTC. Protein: CATSMEGTGTYNEQFF.

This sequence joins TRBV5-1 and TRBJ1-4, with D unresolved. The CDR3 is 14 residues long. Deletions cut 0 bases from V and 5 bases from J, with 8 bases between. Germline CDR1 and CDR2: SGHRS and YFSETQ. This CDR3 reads CASSLVPGNEKLFF. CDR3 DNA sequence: TGCGCCAGCAGCTTGGTCCCAGGCAATGAAAAACTGTTTTTT.

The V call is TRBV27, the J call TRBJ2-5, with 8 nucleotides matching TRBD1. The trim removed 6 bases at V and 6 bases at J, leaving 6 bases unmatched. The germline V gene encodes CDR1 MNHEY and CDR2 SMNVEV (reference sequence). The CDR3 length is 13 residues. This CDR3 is CASSIDRGQTQYF. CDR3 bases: TGTGCCAGCAGCATTGACAGGGGACAGACCCAGTACTTC.